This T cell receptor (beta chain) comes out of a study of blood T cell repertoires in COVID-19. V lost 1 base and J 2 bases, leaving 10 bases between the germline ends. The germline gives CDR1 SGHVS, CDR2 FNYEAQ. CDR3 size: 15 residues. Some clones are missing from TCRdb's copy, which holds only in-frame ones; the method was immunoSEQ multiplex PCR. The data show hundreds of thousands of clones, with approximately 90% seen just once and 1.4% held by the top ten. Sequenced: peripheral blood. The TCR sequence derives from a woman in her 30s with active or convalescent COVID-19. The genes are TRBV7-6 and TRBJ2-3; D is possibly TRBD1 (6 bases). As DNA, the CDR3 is TGTGCCAGCAGCTTAGGGGGGCCGCACACAGATACGCAGTATTTT. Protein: CASSLGGPHTDTQYF.